The clone carrying this T cell receptor beta chain came up a few times. This entry is derived from a study of T-cell reconstitution after alpha-beta-depleted transplantation in children. Looked up from germline, CDR1 is MNHEY and CDR2 is SVGEGT. The CDR3 length is 13 residues. Trimming left V 7 bases short and J 7 bases short, with 13 bases between. A TCRbeta library incorporating unique molecular identifiers was prepared. TCRdb re-called the PCR reads through MiXCR, storing one row per CDR3 protein. Here the sample spans some 290,000 distinct CDR3 sequences, approximately 9.8% being singletons. The TCR sequence derives from a human donor who donated a stem cell graft to a child with SCID. The chain links TRBV6-2 or TRBV6-3 to TRBJ2-2, with D possibly being TRBD2 (6 bases). The sample here was PBMCs from the stem cell graft donor, taken from the stem cell graft. The DNA of the CDR3 is TGTGCCAGCACGTGGGGGGATGTCGGGGAGCTGTTTTTT. Its translation is CASTWGDVGELFF.